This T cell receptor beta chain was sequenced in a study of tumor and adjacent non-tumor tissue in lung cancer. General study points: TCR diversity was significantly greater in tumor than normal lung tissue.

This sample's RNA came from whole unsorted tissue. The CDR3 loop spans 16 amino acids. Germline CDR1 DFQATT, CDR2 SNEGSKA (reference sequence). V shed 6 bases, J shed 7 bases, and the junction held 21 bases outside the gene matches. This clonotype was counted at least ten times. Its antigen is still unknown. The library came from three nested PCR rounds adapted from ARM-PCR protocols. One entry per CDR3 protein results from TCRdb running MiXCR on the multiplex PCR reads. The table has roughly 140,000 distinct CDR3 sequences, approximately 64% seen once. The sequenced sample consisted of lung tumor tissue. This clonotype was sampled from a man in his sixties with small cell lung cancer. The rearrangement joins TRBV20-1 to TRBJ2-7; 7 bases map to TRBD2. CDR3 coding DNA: TGCAGTGCCTCGACCACGGAAAGCGGGATGGGGGGTGAGCAGTACTTC. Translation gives CSASTTESGMGGEQYF.